The 23 T cell receptor beta chains in this list originate from one sample, sequenced in a study of blood T cell repertoires in COVID-19. Profiling relied on immunoSEQ multiplex PCR, and the TCRdb table lists in-frame clones only, not all of them. The sample gives fewer than 250,000 clones, roughly 86% of which show up once; 2% to 2.5% is in the top ten. Sequenced input: PBMCs or T cells enriched from blood (not recorded which). These receptors all stem from a woman aged 50 to 60 who had recovered from COVID-19.

The chain recombines TRBV3-1 (or the pseudogene TRBV3-2) with TRBJ1-3; a weak D match, TRBD1 (6 bases). The length of the CDR3 is 15 residues. Germline V lookup: CDR1 LGHDT, CDR2 YNNKEL (reference sequence). V lost 2 bases and J 4 bases, leaving 12 bases between the germline ends. The CDR3 is CASSQTGLIGNTIYF. The CDR3 region has the DNA TGTGCCAGCAGCCAAACAGGGTTAATAGGAAACACCATATATTTT.

The chain couples TRBV7-2 to TRBJ2-7; no clear D gene. This CDR3 spans 14 amino acids. Germline V gives CDR1 SGHTA, CDR2 FQGNSA. V lost 1 base and J 0 bases, leaving 7 bases between the germline ends. The CDR3 DNA sequence: TGTGCCAGCAGCTTAGATCCAGGCTCCTACGAGCAGTACTTC. Translated, it gives CASSLDPGSYEQYF.

The rearrangement joins TRBV9 to TRBJ1-3, with D possibly TRBD1 on 6 matching bases. Trimming cost V 4 bases and J 2 bases, with 16 bases left between them. Germline V gives CDR1 SGDLS, CDR2 YYNGEE. CDR3 length: 16 residues. CDR3 DNA sequence: TGTGCCAGCAGCCCCACAGGGTCTGGAGCTGGAAACACCATATATTTT. This encodes CASSPTGSGAGNTIYF.

The chain uses TRBV7-9 and TRBJ2-2, with 11 nucleotides matching TRBD1. With V trimmed by 6 bases and J by 4 bases, 4 bases remained unmatched. Germline loops: CDR1 SEHNR, CDR2 FQNEAQ (reference sequence). The CDR3 extends over 15 amino acids. The CDR3 DNA follows: TGTGCCAGCAGGGACAGGGGGCGAAGCACCGGGGAGCTGTTTTTT. Translated, it gives CASRDRGRSTGELFF.

The V gene is TRBV5-7, the J gene TRBJ2-7, with 9 bases matching TRBD2. TRBV5-7 is treated as an ORF (open reading frame) with a function not yet certain. Trimming cost V 7 bases and J 2 bases; bases outside gene matches: 13. There are 16 residues in the CDR3. The CDR3 coding sequence is TGTGCCAGCTCCCCCGTGCGGGAGGGGCGCACCTACGAGCAGTACTTC. It is translated as CASSPVREGRTYEQYF.

J is TRBJ2-3 and V is TRBV4-3; tentative D call: TRBD2 (5 bases). The V gene lost 2 bases and the J gene lost 3 bases, with 12 bases spanning the gap. The CDR3 is 15 amino acids. CDR1 is LGHNA and CDR2 is YSLEER in the germline V gene. The CDR3 spells CASSQISGGTDTQYF. The CDR3 coding sequence is TGCGCCAGCAGCCAAATTAGTGGAGGAACAGATACGCAGTATTTT.

V usage is TRBV5-1 and J usage is TRBJ2-7; TRBD2 aligns across 7 bases. V shed 0 bases and J 6 bases; nucleotides not matched to a gene: 6. Looked up from germline, CDR1 is SGHRS and CDR2 is YFSETQ. This CDR3 has 14 residues. For the CDR3, the DNA is TGCGCCAGCAGCTTGGCCGCGGGAGCAATCGAGCAGTACTTC. It codes for CASSLAAGAIEQYF.

J is TRBJ2-3 and V is TRBV6-5, with D maybe TRBD1 (5 bases). Trimming pared 4 bases from V and 0 bases from J, leaving 8 bases between. The CDR3 spans 14 residues. In germline, CDR1 is MNHEY, CDR2 SVGAGI. The CDR3 sequence is CASSSRQSTDTQYF. CDR3 in DNA: TGTGCCAGCAGTTCCCGACAGAGCACAGATACGCAGTATTTT.

V is TRBV12-3 or TRBV12-4 and J is TRBJ1-6; D might be TRBD1 (5 bases). CDR3 size: 13 residues. V was clipped by 6 bases and J by 4 bases, with 7 bases between them. This chain's CDR3 is CASSRGYNSPLHF. In nucleotides, the CDR3 is TGTGCCAGCAGCCGGGGGTATAATTCACCCCTCCACTTT.

The CDR3 sequence is CASSWTAYSGNTIYF. CDR3 nucleotide sequence: TGTGCCAGCAGCTGGACAGCCTACAGTGGAAACACCATATATTTT. The V gene is TRBV11-2, the J gene TRBJ1-3; tentatively, D is TRBD1 (6 bases). V was shortened by 4 bases and J by 3 bases, with 13 bases between the two germline ends. This CDR3 is built from 15 residues. Germline V CDR1 and CDR2: SGHAT, FQNNGV.

The rearrangement uses TRBV29-1 and TRBJ2-1; 7 bases line up with TRBD2. Germline-derived CDR1 and CDR2 are SQVTM and ANQGSEA. Trimming at V came to 7 bases and at J to 6 bases, leaving 6 bases not matched to a gene. This CDR3 comprises 12 residues. The CDR3 region is CSGRESGNEQFF. CDR3 nucleotide sequence: TGCAGCGGGCGGGAGTCGGGCAATGAGCAGTTCTTC.

The V call is TRBV28, the J call TRBJ1-5; D perhaps matches TRBD1 (5 bases). Germline V gene data show CDR1 as MDHEN and CDR2 as SYDVKM. Trimming shortened V by 6 bases and J by 2 bases, and 14 bases separated the two germline ends. The CDR3 runs 15 residues. CDR3 nucleotides: TGTGCCAGCAGGGTGGGGGGTACGGGCAATCAGCCCCAGCATTTT. It yields the protein CASRVGGTGNQPQHF.

The chain uses TRBV3-1 (or the pseudogene TRBV3-2) and TRBJ1-4; D is unresolved. This CDR3 is 13 amino acids long. The germline V gene has CDR1 LGHDT and CDR2 YNNKEL (reference sequence). V was cut by 0 bases and J by 9 bases, with 8 bases left in between. The CDR3 DNA is TGTGCCAGCAGCCAAGATTGGGAGAAAAAACTGTTTTTT. Its translation: CASSQDWEKKLFF.

The chain combines TRBV7-9 with TRBJ1-1, with 8 bases aligning to TRBD1. The CDR3 has 13 residues. J was trimmed by 6 bases and V by 4 bases; bases with no gene match: 4. Germline V gives CDR1 SEHNR, CDR2 FQNEAQ (reference sequence). The CDR3 DNA follows: TGTGCCAGCAGCTCGACAGGGGCCGCTGAAGCTTTCTTT. Translated, it gives CASSSTGAAEAFF.

The chain recombines TRBV4-2 with TRBJ2-1; possibly TRBD2 for D (6 bases). There are 17 residues in the CDR3. Germline V CDR1 and CDR2: LGHNA, YNFKEQ. Trimming shortened V by 0 bases and J by 2 bases, and 14 bases separated the two germline ends. The DNA of the CDR3 is TGTGCCAGCAGCCAAGAAGTGGACGGGGGTCCCTACAATGAGCAGTTCTTC. Translating gives CASSQEVDGGPYNEQFF.

The chain links TRBV11-3 to TRBJ2-3; 10 bases line up with TRBD1. The CDR3 consists of 16 residues. J gave up 2 bases and V 1 base, and 3 bases lay outside the gene matches. The germline CDR1 and CDR2 sequences are SGHNT and YENEEA. CDR3 nucleotide sequence: TGTGCCAGCAGCTTAGGACAGGGGGCACTCACAGATACGCAGTATTTT. Protein sequence: CASSLGQGALTDTQYF.

This sequence joins TRBV6-5 and TRBJ1-2; perhaps TRBD1 as D (5 bases). Germline V gene sequence: CDR1 MNHEY, CDR2 SVGAGI. V was cut by 0 bases and J by 4 bases, with 15 bases left in between. The CDR3 covers 16 residues. The CDR3 sequence is CASSYSRGHVTYGYTF. The CDR3 DNA follows: TGTGCCAGCAGTTACTCGAGAGGACACGTTACCTATGGCTACACCTTC.

The genes are TRBV20-1 and TRBJ2-5, with 11 bases aligning to TRBD2. Germline-derived CDR1 and CDR2 are DFQATT and SNEGSKA (reference sequence). The CDR3 length is 17 residues. J gave up 5 bases and V 3 bases, and 14 bases lay outside the gene matches. CDR3 residues: CSASPGTSGSRGETQYF. In DNA form, the CDR3 reads TGCAGTGCTAGTCCCGGGACTAGCGGTTCGAGGGGCGAGACCCAGTACTTC.

The CDR3 here is CASSRARGQSSYNSPLHF. CDR3 sequence (DNA): TGTGCCAGCAGCCGAGCGAGGGGACAGAGCTCCTATAATTCACCCCTCCACTTT. The chain carries TRBV11-2 and TRBJ1-6; the match to TRBD1 covers 7 bases. V lost 5 bases, J lost 0 bases, and 10 bases stayed unmatched. Germline assignment: CDR1 SGHAT and CDR2 FQNNGV. The CDR3 is 18 residues long.

The rearrangement joins TRBV6-5 to TRBJ2-2, with D perhaps matching TRBD2 (6 bases). This CDR3 has 16 residues. The V end was cut by 0 bases, the J end by 2 bases, with 10 bases between. From germline, CDR1 is MNHEY and CDR2 SVGAGI. CDR3 coding DNA: TGTGCCAGCAGTTACTCGGGGGGACCTAACACCGGGGAGCTGTTTTTT. Its protein product is CASSYSGGPNTGELFF.

The chain has TRBV28 and TRBJ1-1; possibly TRBD1 for D (5 bases). Per germline, CDR1 MDHEN and CDR2 SYDVKM. The CDR3 is 14 amino acids. Trimming left V 11 bases short and J 4 bases short, with 20 bases between. In nucleotides, the CDR3 is TGTGCCCTACAGTTATACGGGGGAGGCACTGAAGCTTTCTTT. Its protein product is CALQLYGGGTEAFF.

The chain links TRBV2 to TRBJ2-1; 7 positions agree with TRBD1. The CDR3 totals 14 residues. V lost 4 bases and J lost 5; bases outside the gene matches: 5. Per germline, CDR1 SNHLY and CDR2 FYNNEI. CDR3 coding DNA: TGTGCCAGCAGTGCGGGACAGTGGGACAATGAGCAGTTCTTC. It yields the protein CASSAGQWDNEQFF.

The V and J genes are TRBV19 and TRBJ1-5; no definite D call. With 1 base removed from V and 2 bases from J, the gap between germline ends came to 12 bases. This CDR3 is built from 16 residues. The germline CDR1 and CDR2 sequences are LNHDA and SQIVND (reference sequence). For the CDR3, the DNA is TGTGCCAGTAGTATAGGGCGCTCGAGCGGCAATCAGCCCCAGCATTTT. Encoded protein: CASSIGRSSGNQPQHF.